The present TCR beta chain was sequenced within a study of CD8 T cells in ankylosing spondylitis. Study observations and caveats: Significantly higher representation of disease-linked clones was reported for matched ankylosing spondylitis synovial fluid. Some of the motif variants had earlier been found in reactive arthritis patients' fluid and blood. Disease-linked clones displayed a CD8+ phenotype and appeared relatively rarely in peripheral blood. It appeared that ankylosing spondylitis blood was characterized by a TCR beta motif of eight highly homologous variants.

For TCR beta, libraries came from quantitative 5'-RACE with molecular barcodes. TCRdb fed the 5' RACE reads into MiXCR, producing one record per CDR3 protein. The repertoire has about 540,000 distinct CDR3 sequences, about an eighth of them found once; the top ten carry around 7%. The CDR3 has 16 amino acids. Germline values: CDR1 SGHRS, CDR2 YFSETQ. Unmatched junction bases numbered 9, after V lost 0 bases and J lost 6 bases. With regard to this clonotype: Its target is unknown.

Sequences were obtained from blood, either unsorted or a sorted T cell fraction (not recorded which). The chain recombines TRBV5-1 with TRBJ2-3, with TRBD2 identical over 8 bases. The clonotype comes from a male donor with ankylosing spondylitis. CDR3 loop: CASSLGLSGIVDTQYF. The CDR3 nucleotides read TGCGCCAGCAGCTTGGGTCTTAGCGGGATCGTCGATACGCAGTATTTT.